This TCR beta chain was found in a study of STAT5B mutations in CD4+ large granular lymphocyte leukemia. The data were produced by immunoSEQ multiplex PCR, yet TCRdb's version contains in-frame clones alone and is incomplete. The top ten clones hold around 2.5% of a sample with some 30,000 clones, just under 80% of them seen once. Remarks on this clone: Its cognate antigen is unknown.

The V and J ends lost 3 bases and 3 bases, in that order; junction bases with no gene match: 7. CDR3 length: 15 residues. CDR1 and CDR2 from the germline V gene are MNHEY and SMNVEV (reference sequence). Overall study findings and caveats: Without putative leukemic clones, patient CD4-sorted repertoires remained more clonal than healthy CD4+ repertoires. 8/27 top patient clones versus 2/35 control clones were TRBV06-family.

The origin of this receptor is a human donor in good health. Sequencing was done on a sample of CD4+ T cells from blood buffy coats. The chain carries TRBV27 and TRBJ1-2; 7 bases align to TRBD1. This chain's CDR3 is CASSFRATGHYGYTF. The CDR3 DNA reads as TGTGCCAGCAGTTTCCGCGCGACAGGGCACTATGGCTACACCTTC.